These 21 T cell receptor beta chains were sequenced from one sample in a study of regulatory T cells in long-lasting Graves disease. Sample time point: persistent/refractory GD, antithyroid drugs over 5 years with positive TRAb. Generation of the TCR library employed RNA extracted from PBMCs. To make TCR beta libraries, researchers used iRepertoire HTBI primers and Arm-PCR of CDR3 regions. One entry per CDR3 protein results from TCRdb running MiXCR on the multiplex PCR reads. This sample has 650,000 to 850,000 distinct CDR3 sequences, with 30% found just once. The sequencing used peripheral blood mononuclear cells (PBMCs), collected when the disease was refractory, from a patient treated with antithyroid drugs. These TCRs come from a female donor with Graves disease.

This chain joins TRBV29-1 and TRBJ1-2; no reliable D call. This CDR3 spans 15 amino acids. Germline CDR1 SQVTM, CDR2 ANQGSEA. The V end was cut by 2 bases, the J end by 0 bases, with 13 bases between. CDR3 coding DNA: TGCAGCGTTGAACCCCGACTTCAGTCTAACTATGGCTACACCTTC. Residues: CSVEPRLQSNYGYTF.

The genes are TRBV29-1 and TRBJ2-5; TRBD2 matches 8 bases. The CDR3 runs 14 residues. CDR1 is SQVTM and CDR2 is ANQGSEA in the germline V gene. Unmatched junction bases numbered 12, after V lost 4 bases and J lost 8 bases. The CDR3 nucleotides are TGCAGCGTTGCCGGCACAGGGACTAGGGAAACCCAGTACTTC. As protein: CSVAGTGTRETQYF.

Worth noting for this clonotype: The junction and the germline gene differ at one end; a read error may be behind it. This chain joins TRBV5-1 and TRBJ1-1; no definite D call. Germline CDR1 is SGHRS and CDR2 is YFSETQ. The CDR3 loop spans 13 amino acids. The DNA for the CDR3 is TGTGCCAGCAACCTACGAGGGTACACTGAAGCTTTCTTT. Residues: CASNLRGYTEAFF.

Only a few counts were recorded for this clonotype. This chain's CDR3 is CASSMTDSSNQPQHF. The CDR3 DNA sequence: TGTGCCAGTAGTATGACGGACAGTAGCAATCAGCCCCAGCATTTT. The V call is TRBV19, the J call TRBJ1-5; a possible D gene is TRBD1 (6 bases). CDR1 and CDR2 (germline): LNHDA, SQIVND (reference sequence). The CDR3 consists of 15 residues. V lost 3 bases to trimming and J lost 0 bases, with 9 bases between them.

The V gene is TRBV19, the J gene TRBJ1-5; possible D gene TRBD1, 5 bases. Trimming left V 7 bases short and J 4 bases short, with 14 bases between. There are 14 residues in the CDR3. Germline CDR1 and CDR2: LNHDA and SQIVND (reference sequence). The chain's CDR3 is CASTERQLNQPQHF. The CDR3 DNA is TGTGCCAGTACCGAACGACAGTTAAATCAGCCCCAGCATTTT.

The chain employs TRBV5-1 and TRBJ2-1; no reliable D call. The CDR3 totals 12 residues. CDR1 SGHRS and CDR2 YFSETQ come from the germline V gene. Trimming pared 0 bases from V and 8 bases from J, leaving 6 bases between. The CDR3 is CASSLALDEQFF. Here the CDR3 DNA reads TGCGCCAGCAGCTTGGCCTTGGATGAGCAGTTCTTC.

This clonotype was picked up a small number of times. This chain connects TRBV18 to TRBJ1-2; D ambiguous. Germline assignment: CDR1 KGHSH and CDR2 LQKENI. Trimming pared 4 bases from V and 0 bases from J, leaving 6 bases between. This CDR3 spans 13 amino acids. Here the CDR3 DNA reads TGTGCCAGCTCACACAAAGCTAACTATGGCTACACCTTC. Its translation: CASSHKANYGYTF.

For this clonotype: A junction boundary mismatches the germline segment, possibly from a read error. The chain couples TRBV12-3 or TRBV12-4 to TRBJ2-5; D may correspond to TRBD1 or TRBD2 (5 bases each). The CDR3 covers 15 residues. The DNA for the CDR3 is TGTGCCAGCAGCTTGAGGGGTAACTACCAAAAGACCCAGTACTTC. It is translated as CASSLRGNYQKTQYF.

Only a few counts were recorded for this clonotype. The chain employs TRBV28 and TRBJ1-3; unclear D gene. The CDR3 length is 12 residues. V was shortened by 5 bases and J by 8 bases, with 10 bases between the two germline ends. Germline V CDR1 and CDR2: MDHEN, SYDVKM. The DNA for the CDR3 is TGTGCCAGCAGTCCTCAGGCACACACCATATATTTT. Translation gives CASSPQAHTIYF.

This chain uses TRBV2 with TRBJ1-1; TRBD1 matches 11 bases. The germline gives CDR1 SNHLY, CDR2 FYNNEI. This CDR3 has 14 amino acids. Losses at the gene ends were 4 bases for V and 6 bases for J; bases not matched to a gene: 4. CDR3 bases: TGTGCCAGCAGTGCCGGGACAGGGGGAGCTGAAGCTTTCTTT. Translated, it gives CASSAGTGGAEAFF.

This clonotype was observed a handful of times. The gene calls are TRBV30 and TRBJ2-5; D gene unclear. The CDR3 is 12 residues long. With 1 base removed from V and 1 base from J, the gap between germline ends came to 4 bases. Germline loops: CDR1 GTSNPN, CDR2 SVGIG (reference sequence). Here the CDR3 DNA reads TGTGCCTGGAGTGGGACCCAAGAGACCCAGTACTTC. Protein product: CAWSGTQETQYF.

The chain's CDR3 is CASRFRRNQPQHF. CDR3 nucleotide sequence: TGTGCCAGCAGGTTCAGGAGGAATCAGCCCCAGCATTTT. The chain combines TRBV6-1 with TRBJ1-5, with D unresolved. The germline V and J ends were trimmed by 6 bases and 4 bases, with 10 bases remaining between them. The CDR3 extends over 13 amino acids. Germline V CDR1 and CDR2: MNHNS, SASEGT.

The chain recombines TRBV7-3 with TRBJ2-1; 8 bases align to TRBD2. Germline CDR1 is SGHTA and CDR2 is FQGTGA. Trimming removed 2 bases from V and 0 bases from J; junction bases left unmatched: 3. This CDR3 contains 16 residues. The CDR3 is CASSLSGTSSYNEQFF. CDR3 sequence (DNA): TGTGCCAGCAGCTTATCCGGGACTAGCTCCTACAATGAGCAGTTCTTC.

The V call is TRBV6-1, the J call TRBJ1-2; 8 bases agree with TRBD1. The J segment lost 13 bases and the V segment lost 6 bases, leaving 10 bases of the junction unmatched. The CDR3 is made up of 12 amino acids. Per the germline V gene, CDR1 is MNHNS and CDR2 is SASEGT. DNA of the CDR3: TGTGCCAGCAGGGATTCCGGGACAGGAACCACCTTC. It specifies CASRDSGTGTTF.

The V gene is TRBV25-1, the J gene TRBJ1-1, with a tentative D call TRBD1 (5 bases). V was clipped by 4 bases and J by 1 base, with 10 bases between them. This CDR3 has 14 residues. Germline CDR1 and CDR2: MGHDK and SYGVNS. The CDR3 here is CASSVRGGNTEAFF. The CDR3 bases are TGTGCCAGCAGTGTTAGGGGTGGGAACACTGAAGCTTTCTTT.

As for this clonotype: This CDR3 fails to terminate in the conserved phenylalanine or tryptophan, so it likely reflects a read error. This chain connects TRBV28 to TRBJ2-7; 7 bases map to TRBD2. The CDR3 totals 13 residues. V was pared by 6 bases and J by 1 base, with 3 bases of the junction left unmatched. Per the germline V gene, CDR1 is MDHEN and CDR2 is SYDVKM. The CDR3, as DNA: TGTGCCAGCAGGCCTAGCGGATCCTACGAGCAGTACCTC. This translates into CASRPSGSYEQYL.

This rearrangement joins TRBV5-6 to TRBJ2-7; D perhaps matches TRBD2 (6 bases). CDR3 size: 14 residues. Germline loops: CDR1 SGHDT, CDR2 YYEEEE. Trimming took off 9 bases at V and 6 bases at J, with 22 bases between the two ends. DNA for the CDR3: TGTGCCACCACTATAGGGACTGACCCGGGCGAGCAGTACTTC. It encodes CATTIGTDPGEQYF.

There are a few counts of this clonotype. Written as DNA, the CDR3 is TGTGCCAGCAGCCAAACCCTACCCGAAGAGACCCAGTACTTC. Protein product: CASSQTLPEETQYF. This chain connects TRBV3-1 to TRBJ2-5; D is unclear. Trimming stripped 2 bases from V and 3 bases from J, with 10 bases between. Germline values: CDR1 LGHDT, CDR2 YNNKEL (reference sequence). This CDR3 has 14 amino acids.

As for this clonotype: Just one base apart from a much larger clone, this may be a read error. This chain uses TRBV27 with TRBJ2-7; TRBD1 aligns across 12 bases. This CDR3 comprises 15 residues. V lost 7 bases, J lost 8 bases, and 12 bases stayed unmatched. CDR1 and CDR2 from the germline V gene are MNHEY and SMNVEV (reference sequence). The CDR3 sequence: CASTTGQGASYQQYF. CDR3 DNA: TGTGCCAGCACCACGGGACAGGGGGCTTCATACCAGCAGTACTTC.

V gene TRBV20-1 combines with J gene TRBJ2-1; 14 bases line up with TRBD2. Trimming took 0 bases from V and 12 from J; bases not matched to a gene: 7. Per the germline V gene, CDR1 is DFQATT and CDR2 is SNEGSKA (reference sequence). The CDR3 spans 15 residues. DNA for the CDR3: TGCAGTGCTAGAGAACCGACTAGCGGGAGGGCCGGGCAGTTCTTC. It specifies CSAREPTSGRAGQFF.

This clonotype showed up just a few times. The gene calls are TRBV7-7 and TRBJ2-2; 7 positions match TRBD1. CDR1 is SSHAT, CDR2 FNYEAQ, per germline (reference sequence). CDR3 length: 15 residues. After removal of 5 bases from V and 1 base from J, the junction contained 4 bases not matched to a gene. The DNA for the CDR3 is TGTGCCAGCAGCCGCTGGACAGGGAACACCGGGGAGCTGTTTTTT. It yields the protein CASSRWTGNTGELFF.